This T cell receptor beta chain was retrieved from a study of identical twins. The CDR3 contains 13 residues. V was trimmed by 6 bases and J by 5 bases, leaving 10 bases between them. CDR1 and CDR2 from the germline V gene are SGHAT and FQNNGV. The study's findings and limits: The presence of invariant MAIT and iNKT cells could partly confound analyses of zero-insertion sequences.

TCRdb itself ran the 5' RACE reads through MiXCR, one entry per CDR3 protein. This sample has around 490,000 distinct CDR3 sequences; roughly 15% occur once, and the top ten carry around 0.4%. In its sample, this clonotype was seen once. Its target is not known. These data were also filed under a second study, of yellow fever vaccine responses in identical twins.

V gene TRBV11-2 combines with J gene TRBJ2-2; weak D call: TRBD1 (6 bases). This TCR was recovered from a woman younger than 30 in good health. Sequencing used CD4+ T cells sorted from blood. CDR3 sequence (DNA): TGTGCCAGCAGGGGACACCAAACCGGGGAGCTGTTTTTT. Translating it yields CASRGHQTGELFF.